Here is one T cell receptor (beta chain) with its context. Its antigen is not identified. This sample stems from a study of shared clonotypes between healthy human individuals. Overall study: Each donor's CD4 naive and CD4 memory cells filled three plates apiece, CD8 naive two, and CD8 memory one. Notes on the study in general: About 5.2% was the fraction of naive CD4 clonotypes found shared across a few donors.

The CDR3 runs 16 residues. Germline assignment: CDR1 SNHLY and CDR2 FYNNEI. V shed 3 bases and J shed 4 bases, with 16 bases lying between them. Donors were healthy HIV-negative adults without recently reported acute infections or vaccinations. Profiled with immunoSEQ multiplex PCR; TCRdb holds only in-frame clones, not every one. The table has about 2.4 million clones, over 85% seen once. This TCR was recovered from a man aged 18 to 30 in good health. Sequenced sample: naive CD4+ T cells sorted from blood. Subset specified: CD45RA+ positively selected. The V gene is TRBV2, the J gene TRBJ2-1, with a possible D match to TRBD1 (6 bases). In nucleotides, the CDR3 is TGTGCCAGCAGTGAGAATAGGGGGATTTCTTACAATGAGCAGTTCTTC. Encoded protein: CASSENRGISYNEQFF.